This is a list of T cell receptor beta chains from one sample in a study of human T cells and chemical hapten exposure. From the RACE reads, TCRdb called clonotypes with MiXCR, one entry per CDR3 protein. Seen here are fewer than 200,000 distinct CDR3 sequences, approximately 30% observed once, and the top ten hold 2% to 2.5%. Source: whole blood, taken in connection with sensitization to the hapten diphenylcyclopropenone (DPC). All receptors come from a woman between 18 and 29 years old with alopecia areata. Some clones in this sample may be carry-over from other donors' samples. The CDR3 runs from the conserved cysteine through the conserved F or W. A D gene is named only where the DNA matches it firmly. Where a row states a size, it is once, few, many or the class of an expanded clone; other rows omit it.

J gene: TRBJ2-5
clone size: -
D gene: -
V gene: TRBV7-3
CDR3 DNA: TGTGCCAGCAGCTTAAGCGGCAATTCACAAGAGACCCAGTACTTC
CDR3 protein: CASSLSGNSQETQYF

J gene: TRBJ2-5
clone size: -
D gene: TRBD2
V gene: TRBV12-3/TRBV12-4
CDR3 DNA: TGTGCCAGCAGTCCCCGACTAGCGGGAGACAAAGAGACCCAGTACTTC
CDR3 protein: CASSPRLAGDKETQYF

J gene: TRBJ2-3
clone size: few
D gene: -
V gene: TRBV7-2
CDR3 DNA: TGTGCCAGCAGCTTATATTCTAGCGTCTCCACAGATACGCAGTATTTT
CDR3 protein: CASSLYSSVSTDTQYF

J gene: TRBJ2-2
clone size: -
D gene: TRBD2
V gene: TRBV20-1
CDR3 DNA: TGCAGTGCTAAGCGGGGGGCAAACTCCGGGGAGCTGTTTTTT
CDR3 protein: CSAKRGANSGELFF

J gene: TRBJ1-3
clone size: -
D gene: -
V gene: TRBV5-4
CDR3 DNA: TGTGCCAGCAGCTTGTCGTTAGGAGAGATCTCTGGAAACACCATATATTTT
CDR3 protein: CASSLSLGEISGNTIYF

J gene: TRBJ1-4
clone size: few
D gene: -
V gene: TRBV28
CDR3 DNA: TGTGCCAGCAGTTTACCCCTAGCTGGTGGTAATGAAAAACTGTTTTTT
CDR3 protein: CASSLPLAGGNEKLFF

J gene: TRBJ2-7
clone size: -
D gene: -
V gene: TRBV6-1
CDR3 DNA: TGTGCCAGCAGTGCCCTTGGTGCCTACGAGCAGTACTTC
CDR3 protein: CASSALGAYEQYF

J gene: TRBJ2-1
clone size: -
D gene: TRBD2
V gene: TRBV2
CDR3 DNA: TGTGCCAAAAAAGCGGGAGGGCAATTTGGTGAGCAGTTCTTC
CDR3 protein: CAKKAGGQFGEQFF

J gene: TRBJ2-3
clone size: once
D gene: TRBD1
V gene: TRBV5-5
CDR3 DNA: TGTGCCAGCAGCTTGGTGGGACAGGGCACAGATACGCAGTATTTT
CDR3 protein: CASSLVGQGTDTQYF

J gene: TRBJ1-1
clone size: -
D gene: -
V gene: TRBV20-1
CDR3 DNA: TGCAGTGCTTGGGAGGGGGTGAACACTGAAGCTTTCTTT
CDR3 protein: CSAWEGVNTEAFF

J gene: TRBJ1-1
clone size: few
D gene: TRBD1
V gene: TRBV29-1
CDR3 DNA: TGCAGCGTTGAAACAGGGGGCCTTGAAGCTTTCTTT
CDR3 protein: CSVETGGLEAFF

J gene: TRBJ2-3
clone size: -
D gene: TRBD2
V gene: TRBV7-9
CDR3 DNA: TGTGCCAGCAGCTCGGGGACTAGCCCGAGCACAGATACGCAGTATTTT
CDR3 protein: CASSSGTSPSTDTQYF

J gene: TRBJ1-5
clone size: few
D gene: TRBD1
V gene: TRBV5-4
CDR3 DNA: TGTGCCAGCAGCTTCGAGGGGGCCAATCAGCCCCAGCATTTT
CDR3 protein: CASSFEGANQPQHF

J gene: TRBJ2-7
clone size: -
D gene: -
V gene: TRBV19
CDR3 DNA: TGTGCCAGTAGTATCAGGGCCGGCGAGCAGTACTTC
CDR3 protein: CASSIRAGEQYF

J gene: TRBJ2-3
clone size: many
D gene: TRBD1
V gene: TRBV24-1
CDR3 DNA: TGTGCCACCAGTGGTGTGGGACAGGCCCACACAGATACGCAGTATTTT
CDR3 protein: CATSGVGQAHTDTQYF

J gene: TRBJ1-2
clone size: few
D gene: TRBD1
V gene: TRBV7-2
CDR3 DNA: TGTGCCAGCAGCTTAGCGAATTTTAGACAGGGAGGTGGCTACACCTTC
CDR3 protein: CASSLANFRQGGGYTF

J gene: TRBJ1-1
clone size: few
D gene: -
V gene: TRBV29-1
CDR3 DNA: TGCAGCGTTGTCAAGGAGGTCGCTTTCTTT
CDR3 protein: CSVVKEVAFF

J gene: TRBJ2-5
clone size: -
D gene: -
V gene: TRBV9
CDR3 DNA: TGTGCCAGCAGCGCCCGGGACTACCAAGAGACCCAGTACTTC
CDR3 protein: CASSARDYQETQYF

J gene: TRBJ2-1
clone size: -
D gene: TRBD1
V gene: TRBV7-6
CDR3 DNA: TGTGCCAGCAGCTTGACAGGGGGCTTTACGGATGAGCAGTTCTTC
CDR3 protein: CASSLTGGFTDEQFF

J gene: TRBJ1-1
clone size: few
D gene: TRBD1
V gene: TRBV29-1
CDR3 DNA: TGCAGCGTTGAGTCCTGGGGACAGATGAACACTGAAGCTTTCTTT
CDR3 protein: CSVESWGQMNTEAFF

J gene: TRBJ1-1
clone size: many
D gene: TRBD1
V gene: TRBV7-2
CDR3 DNA: TGTGCCAGCAGCCCACGGACAGGGCGTAGCGCTGAAGCTTTCTTT
CDR3 protein: CASSPRTGRSAEAFF

J gene: TRBJ2-5
clone size: few
D gene: -
V gene: TRBV7-2
CDR3 DNA: TGTGCCAGCAGCCGTGAGACCCAGTACTTC
CDR3 protein: CASSRETQYF

J gene: TRBJ1-1
clone size: -
D gene: -
V gene: TRBV27
CDR3 DNA: TGTGCCAGCAGTTTCGGGGTGCTCACTGAAGCTTTCTTT
CDR3 protein: CASSFGVLTEAFF

J gene: TRBJ2-2
clone size: few
D gene: TRBD2
V gene: TRBV7-8
CDR3 DNA: TGTGCCAGCAGCTTAAGGGCTAGCGGGGACACCGGGGAGCTGTTTTTT
CDR3 protein: CASSLRASGDTGELFF

J gene: TRBJ2-1
clone size: many
D gene: -
V gene: TRBV29-1
CDR3 DNA: TGCAGCGTTAAGACATTGAATGAGCAGTTCTTC
CDR3 protein: CSVKTLNEQFF

J gene: TRBJ2-2
clone size: few
D gene: -
V gene: TRBV5-1
CDR3 DNA: TGCGCCAGCAGCCCTTTGGGGCAGGGGAGAACCGGGGAGCTGTTTTTT
CDR3 protein: CASSPLGQGRTGELFF

J gene: TRBJ2-7
clone size: -
D gene: -
V gene: TRBV29-1
CDR3 DNA: TGCAGCGTTGAAGATAGGCAGGGATTTTCTGGGCAGTACTTC
CDR3 protein: CSVEDRQGFSGQYF

J gene: TRBJ2-3
clone size: few
D gene: TRBD1
V gene: TRBV9
CDR3 DNA: TGTGCCAGCAGAGGGACAGGGGCCTACACAGATACGCAGTATTTT
CDR3 protein: CASRGTGAYTDTQYF

J gene: TRBJ2-3
clone size: -
D gene: -
V gene: TRBV29-1
CDR3 DNA: TGCAGCGGGAATTCCGGTACGCAGTATTTT
CDR3 protein: CSGNSGTQYF

J gene: TRBJ2-7
clone size: few
D gene: -
V gene: TRBV3-1
CDR3 DNA: TGTGCCAGCAGCCAAGTCGGGCTGGAGCAGTACTTC
CDR3 protein: CASSQVGLEQYF

J gene: TRBJ1-1
clone size: few
D gene: -
V gene: TRBV20-1
CDR3 DNA: TGCAGTGCAACCCCGTCCACTGAAGCTTTCTTT
CDR3 protein: CSATPSTEAFF

J gene: TRBJ2-3
clone size: few
D gene: TRBD2
V gene: TRBV20-1
CDR3 DNA: TGCAGTGCTAGAGATAGGTCTAGCGGGAGTTCTCATACGCAGTATTTT
CDR3 protein: CSARDRSSGSSHTQYF

J gene: TRBJ1-2
clone size: few
D gene: TRBD1
V gene: TRBV2
CDR3 DNA: TGTGCCAGCAGTCTGTTGACAGGGGGCAATGGCTACACCTTC
CDR3 protein: CASSLLTGGNGYTF

J gene: TRBJ2-2
clone size: -
D gene: -
V gene: TRBV7-2
CDR3 DNA: TGTGCCAGCAGTCGTACAGGGCCCGGGGAGCTGTTTTTT
CDR3 protein: CASSRTGPGELFF

J gene: TRBJ2-7
clone size: -
D gene: -
V gene: TRBV29-1
CDR3 DNA: TGCAGCGTTGCCCAGAACGGGCTCTACGAGCAGTACTTC
CDR3 protein: CSVAQNGLYEQYF

J gene: TRBJ2-1
clone size: -
D gene: -
V gene: TRBV27
CDR3 DNA: TGTGCCAGCAGTTTATTGGACAGTTACAATGAGCAGTTCTTC
CDR3 protein: CASSLLDSYNEQFF

J gene: TRBJ1-2
clone size: many
D gene: TRBD1
V gene: TRBV29-1
CDR3 DNA: TGCAGCGTTTACAGACAGGGGGCAGGGGATGGCTACACCTTC
CDR3 protein: CSVYRQGAGDGYTF

J gene: TRBJ1-4
clone size: -
D gene: -
V gene: TRBV6-5
CDR3 DNA: TGTGCCAGCAGCCGGGGGGTATATGGCTCAACTGAAAAACTGTTTTTT
CDR3 protein: CASSRGVYGSTEKLFF

J gene: TRBJ1-1
clone size: -
D gene: TRBD1
V gene: TRBV4-3
CDR3 DNA: TGCGCCAGCAGCCAAGAGCTATCGAGGGGGCAGGGCACTGAAGCTTTCTTT
CDR3 protein: CASSQELSRGQGTEAFF

J gene: TRBJ2-7
clone size: few
D gene: TRBD1
V gene: TRBV20-1
CDR3 DNA: TGCAGTGCTAGAGAGCCGGGACAGGGGCCCAAGCAGTACTTC
CDR3 protein: CSAREPGQGPKQYF

J gene: TRBJ2-3
clone size: -
D gene: -
V gene: TRBV5-6
CDR3 DNA: TGTGCCAGCAGCCTGGGGCAGCCGCAGTATTTT
CDR3 protein: CASSLGQPQYF

J gene: TRBJ2-6
clone size: -
D gene: -
V gene: TRBV4-3
CDR3 DNA: TGCGCCAGCAGCCAAGAGCCTTCTGGGGCCAACGTCCTGACTTTC
CDR3 protein: CASSQEPSGANVLTF

J gene: TRBJ1-2
clone size: -
D gene: -
V gene: TRBV15
CDR3 DNA: TGTGCCACCAGCAAAGAGGGTGGCTATGGCTACACCTTC
CDR3 protein: CATSKEGGYGYTF

J gene: TRBJ1-1
clone size: -
D gene: -
V gene: TRBV6-6
CDR3 DNA: TGTGCCAGCAGTTACTCCGGGGCGAGAGAACCTAACCCTTTCTTT
CDR3 protein: CASSYSGAREPNPFF

J gene: TRBJ2-7
clone size: few
D gene: -
V gene: TRBV10-3
CDR3 DNA: TGTGCCATCAAGTCCGGAGGCTACGAGCAGTACTTC
CDR3 protein: CAIKSGGYEQYF

J gene: TRBJ2-1
clone size: few
D gene: -
V gene: TRBV6-4
CDR3 DNA: TGTGCCAGCAGTGTAGAGGTCACCGCTAATGAGCAGTTCTTC
CDR3 protein: CASSVEVTANEQFF

J gene: TRBJ1-1
clone size: once
D gene: -
V gene: TRBV18
CDR3 DNA: TGTGCCAGCTCACCGTTGGCGGAGGAAGCTTTCTTT
CDR3 protein: CASSPLAEEAFF

J gene: TRBJ1-2
clone size: -
D gene: -
V gene: TRBV25-1
CDR3 DNA: TGTGCCAGCAGTGAGCAGGTTGGGTATGGCTACACCTTC
CDR3 protein: CASSEQVGYGYTF

J gene: TRBJ2-1
clone size: -
D gene: -
V gene: TRBV5-6
CDR3 DNA: TGTGCCAGCAGCATTCTAAGGGGGTCCTACAATGAGCAGTTCTTC
CDR3 protein: CASSILRGSYNEQFF

J gene: TRBJ1-2
clone size: -
D gene: TRBD1
V gene: TRBV6-1
CDR3 DNA: TGTGCCAGCAGGGAAGGGGGACAGTATGGCTACACCTTC
CDR3 protein: CASREGGQYGYTF

J gene: TRBJ1-1
clone size: -
D gene: -
V gene: TRBV5-1
CDR3 DNA: TGCGCCAGCAGCTTGGGGGGACTGAACACTGAAGCTTTCTTT
CDR3 protein: CASSLGGLNTEAFF

J gene: TRBJ2-1
clone size: -
D gene: -
V gene: TRBV10-3
CDR3 DNA: TGTGCCATCAGTGAGACCTCTTTTGAGCAGTTCTTC
CDR3 protein: CAISETSFEQFF

J gene: TRBJ2-6
clone size: many
D gene: -
V gene: TRBV20-1
CDR3 DNA: TGCAGTGCTCGGCGGGGGGCCAACGTCCTGACTTTC
CDR3 protein: CSARRGANVLTF

J gene: TRBJ2-7
clone size: few
D gene: -
V gene: TRBV20-1
CDR3 DNA: TGCAGTGTTTCTCCTCCCCCCGATTCCTACGAGCAGTACTTC
CDR3 protein: CSVSPPPDSYEQYF

J gene: TRBJ1-2
clone size: few
D gene: TRBD1
V gene: TRBV10-3
CDR3 DNA: TGTGCCATCAGTGAAGACAGGGGATTTGGCTACACCTTC
CDR3 protein: CAISEDRGFGYTF